Shown below are 17 T cell receptor beta chains from a single sample sequenced in a study of regulatory T cells in long-lasting Graves disease. Time point here: newly diagnosed GD, antithyroid drugs for less than 3 months. PBMCs were the source of the RNA used for TCR sequencing. In building TCR beta libraries, iRepertoire HTBI primers were used together with Arm-PCR of CDR3 regions. Each CDR3 protein is one row after TCRdb ran MiXCR on the multiplex PCR reads. The sample contains 450,000 to 700,000 distinct CDR3 sequences, about 13% of which appear only once. The same data also went into a second study, on T cells in Graves' hyperthyroidism and ophthalmopathy.

Source: peripheral blood mononuclear cells (PBMCs), taken at new diagnosis, from a patient treated with antithyroid drugs. Source of these receptors: a man under 40 with Graves disease.

The chain combines TRBV12-3 or TRBV12-4 with TRBJ2-7; D perhaps matches TRBD1 (6 bases). This CDR3 is 13 amino acids long. The V end was cut by 8 bases, the J end by 6 bases, with 17 bases between. The CDR3 DNA reads TGTGCCAGCGGTCCTCCAGGGGAACGCGAGCAGTACTTC. It specifies CASGPPGEREQYF.

This clonotype was counted many times. The rearrangement uses TRBV10-3 and TRBJ2-7; 7 nucleotides match TRBD2. This CDR3 has 15 residues. Germline V lookup: CDR1 ENHRY, CDR2 SYGVKD. V trimming: 10 bases; J trimming: 1 base; junction bases outside the gene matches: 13. The CDR3 DNA follows: TGTGCCACCGATCGGGGCGGGGGACGATCCTACGAGCAGTACTTC. This codes for CATDRGGGRSYEQYF.

In its sample, this clonotype was seen many times. The chain couples TRBV5-1 to TRBJ2-3; D is possibly TRBD2 (5 bases). Germline lookup yields CDR1 SGHRS and CDR2 YFSETQ. V lost 0 bases and J 6 bases, leaving 8 bases between the germline ends. There are 13 residues in the CDR3. CDR3 loop: CASSLVTGDTQYF. DNA for the CDR3: TGCGCCAGCAGCTTGGTGACGGGGGATACGCAGTATTTT.

This clonotype was seen repeatedly, ten times or more. V usage is TRBV30 and J usage is TRBJ2-1, with D perhaps matching TRBD2 (6 bases). Germline-derived CDR1 and CDR2 are GTSNPN and SVGIG (reference sequence). CDR3 size: 12 residues. V was clipped by 0 bases and J by 12 bases, with 12 bases between them. CDR3 DNA: TGTGCCTGGAGTGTATCGACGGGAGTGCAGTTCTTC. Protein product: CAWSVSTGVQFF.

This clonotype has just a few counts. The V gene is TRBV18, the J gene TRBJ2-7; D possibly corresponds to TRBD1 (5 bases). The germline gives CDR1 KGHSH, CDR2 LQKENI. The CDR3 covers 16 residues. V lost 3 bases to trimming and J lost 1 base, with 16 bases between them. CDR3 DNA sequence: TGTGCCAGCTCACCGTACAGGCAGGCCAGATCCTACGAGCAGTACTTC. Its translation is CASSPYRQARSYEQYF.

This clonotype occurred many times. V is TRBV6-1 and J is TRBJ2-1; D remains ambiguous. Between the trimmed V and J ends, which lost 8 bases and 6 bases, there was a span of 17 bases. CDR1 is MNHNS, CDR2 SASEGT, per germline. The CDR3 has 14 residues. CDR3 nucleotide sequence: TGTGCCAGCGTTAATCCCGGGTACGCCAATGAGCAGTTCTTC. Protein: CASVNPGYANEQFF.

This clonotype was counted many times. The V gene is TRBV6-1, the J gene TRBJ1-1; 9 nucleotides align to TRBD1. This CDR3 is 13 amino acids long. Germline V CDR1 and CDR2: MNHNS, SASEGT. V shed 8 bases and J 9 bases; nucleotides not matched to a gene: 10. The DNA for the CDR3 is TGTGCCAGCTTTTCTTCCGGGACAGGGAAAGCTTTCTTT. Translation: CASFSSGTGKAFF.

The sample holds many counts of this clonotype. This chain joins TRBV12-3 or TRBV12-4 and TRBJ2-7, with 8 bases fitting TRBD1. Unmatched junction bases numbered 6, after V lost 6 bases and J lost 5 bases. The CDR3 has 13 residues. CDR3 amino acids: CASSWTGSDEQYF. The CDR3 DNA sequence: TGTGCCAGCAGCTGGACAGGGAGTGACGAGCAGTACTTC.

V gene TRBV7-9 combines with J gene TRBJ2-2; D call uncertain. V was shortened by 2 bases and J by 6 bases, with 16 bases between the two germline ends. Germline V gives CDR1 SEHNR, CDR2 FQNEAQ (reference sequence). The CDR3 covers 16 residues. CDR3 DNA: TGTGCCAGCAGCTTATACCTGGGCTCGTCCGCCGGGGAGCTGTTTTTT. Encoded protein: CASSLYLGSSAGELFF.

On this clonotype: One end of the junction varies from germline; a read error may be responsible. This chain uses TRBV14 with TRBJ1-2; D is unresolved. Germline CDR1 and CDR2: SGHDN and FVKESK. The CDR3 runs to 12 residues. The CDR3 sequence is CASSQGYSYEEF. The CDR3 DNA reads as TGTGCCAGCAGCCAAGGCTACAGTTACGAGGAGTTC. Variable domain in full (rest from reference TRBV14 and TRBJ1-2): EAGVTQFPSHSVIEKGQTVTLRCDPISGHDNLYWYRRVMGKEIKFLLHFVKESKQDESGMPNNRFLAERTGGTYSTLKVQPAELEDSGVYFCASSQGYSYEEFGSGTRLTVV.

This clonotype was picked up one time. A clone one base away is much larger, so this may be a read error. The genes are TRBV3-1 and TRBJ2-1; weak D call: TRBD1 (6 bases). The J call may not be correct, given that the DNA end is closer to TRBJ2-5. The V gene's germline CDR1 is LGHDT and CDR2 YNNKEL (reference sequence). CDR3 length: 13 amino acids. CDR3 amino acids: CASSLGHLETQYF. CDR3 nucleotide sequence: TGTGCCAGCAGCCTGGGACATTTGGAGACCCAGTACTTC.

This clonotype was seen many times. The rearrangement links TRBV7-9 to TRBJ1-1, with 7 positions matching TRBD1. Germline lookup yields CDR1 SEHNR and CDR2 FQNEAQ (reference sequence). J gave up 5 bases and V 5 bases, and 8 bases lay outside the gene matches. The CDR3 runs 14 residues. The CDR3 loop is CASSRQTGWTEAFF. DNA for the CDR3: TGTGCCAGCAGCAGACAGACAGGGTGGACTGAAGCTTTCTTT.

This clonotype has a count of ten or more. The chain uses TRBV2 and TRBJ2-5; the D gene is possibly TRBD1 (6 bases). Germline-derived CDR1 and CDR2 are SNHLY and FYNNEI. This CDR3 has 15 residues. V shed 5 bases and J shed 0 bases, with 13 bases lying between them. The chain's CDR3 is CASSRVPGDQETQYF. The CDR3 nucleotides read TGTGCCAGCAGTCGCGTACCAGGGGACCAAGAGACCCAGTACTTC.

The chain has TRBV5-1 and TRBJ2-5, with TRBD2 identical over 13 bases. Germline loops: CDR1 SGHRS, CDR2 YFSETQ. The CDR3 is 16 residues long. V lost 4 bases and J lost 0; bases outside the gene matches: 3. The CDR3 DNA reads TGCGCCAGCAGCACGGGACTAGCGGGAAACCAAGAGACCCAGTACTTC. Amino acid sequence: CASSTGLAGNQETQYF.

This clonotype has a count of ten or more. The chain employs TRBV20-1 and TRBJ2-1, with D perhaps being TRBD1 or TRBD2 (5 bases each). Germline CDR1 is DFQATT and CDR2 is SNEGSKA (reference sequence). The CDR3 length is 13 residues. The germline V and J ends were trimmed by 3 bases and 10 bases, with 16 bases remaining between them. The CDR3 DNA sequence: TGCAGTGCTAGGTCGCAGGGCCAGCGGGAGCAGTTCTTC. Its protein product is CSARSQGQREQFF.

This clonotype was recorded at least ten times. The chain joins TRBV13 to TRBJ2-1; weak D call: TRBD1 (5 bases). The ends were cut back, 5 bases at V and 5 bases at J, with 13 bases in the middle. The CDR3 consists of 14 residues. Germline V gene data show CDR1 as PRHDT and CDR2 as FYEKMQ (reference sequence). This CDR3 reads CASSPPQEHNEQFF. The CDR3 DNA reads TGTGCCAGCAGCCCACCACAGGAACACAATGAGCAGTTCTTC.

This clonotype turned up a few times. This rearrangement joins TRBV30 to TRBJ2-4; weak D call: TRBD2 (5 bases). CDR1 and CDR2 from the germline V gene are GTSNPN and SVGIG (reference sequence). The CDR3 covers 13 residues. V gave up 5 bases and J gave up 14 bases, with 22 bases separating them. CDR3 residues: CAWGEDTSRTEYF. CDR3 bases: TGTGCCTGGGGGGAAGACACCTCTCGGACTGAGTACTTC.